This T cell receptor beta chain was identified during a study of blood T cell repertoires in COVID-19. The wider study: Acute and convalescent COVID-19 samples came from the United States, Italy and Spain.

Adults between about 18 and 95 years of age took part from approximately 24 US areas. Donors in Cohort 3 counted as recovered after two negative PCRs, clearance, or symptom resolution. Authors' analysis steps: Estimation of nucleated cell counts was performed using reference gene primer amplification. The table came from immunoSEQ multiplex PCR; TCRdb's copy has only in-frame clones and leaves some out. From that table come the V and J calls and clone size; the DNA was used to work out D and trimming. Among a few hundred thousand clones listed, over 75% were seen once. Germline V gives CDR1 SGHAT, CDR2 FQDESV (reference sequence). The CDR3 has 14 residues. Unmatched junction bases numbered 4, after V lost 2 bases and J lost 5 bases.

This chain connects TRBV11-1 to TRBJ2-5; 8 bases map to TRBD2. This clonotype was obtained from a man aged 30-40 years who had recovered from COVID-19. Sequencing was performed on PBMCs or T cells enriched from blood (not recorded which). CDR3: CASSLTSGWETQYF. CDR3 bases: TGTGCCAGCAGCTTAACTAGCGGTTGGGAGACCCAGTACTTC.